This is a list of T cell receptor beta chains from one sample in a study of OX40 agonist ivuxolimab in advanced cancers. Here immunoSEQ multiplex PCR was the method, and the copy in TCRdb shows in-frame clones only, minus some. The repertoire holds some 50,000 clones, 70% to 90% seen once, with 5% to 5.5% in the top ten. Sequenced material: CD4+ or CD8+ T cells sorted from blood, taken in a trial of the OX40 agonist ivuxolimab. Receptors were obtained from an adult with an advanced solid tumor such as melanoma, head and neck, liver or kidney cancer. Each CDR3 is given with its conserved first and last residue. D genes are given only for firm matches. Not every row has a clone size; where given, it reads once, few, many or a size class.

>NA|TRBV29-1|NA|TRBJ2-7
TGCAGCGTTTCAGGGGAGACCTACGAGCAGTACTTC
CSVSGETYEQYF
>TRBD1|TRBV12-5|NA|TRBJ1-1
TGTGCTAGTGGTTTGGACCCGGGACAGGGAGGTGAAGCTTTCTTT
CASGLDPGQGGEAFF
>NA|TRBV7-2|NA|TRBJ2-7
TGTGCCAGCAGCCTAACCGGGACGCAGCCTCTCGAGCAGTACTTC
CASSLTGTQPLEQYF
>NA|TRBV28|NA|TRBJ2-7
TGTGCCAGCCGAAAGAGGTCCCTCTACGAGCAGTACTTC
CASRKRSLYEQYF
>NA|TRBV7-2|few|TRBJ2-5
TGTGCCAGCAGCTTAGTGGCAGACCCGCAAGAGACCCAGTACTTC
CASSLVADPQETQYF
>TRBD1|TRBV28|NA|TRBJ2-1
TGTGCCAGCAGTCGTTCCGGGACAGGGGGCAATGAGCAGTTCTTC
CASSRSGTGGNEQFF
>NA|TRBV18|NA|TRBJ2-7
TGTGCCAGCTCACCAACTCTAGACGGACTGGGCTACGAGCAGTACTTC
CASSPTLDGLGYEQYF
>NA|TRBV19|NA|TRBJ2-2
TGTGCCAGTAGTATAGACCAGATCGCCAGGCCCGGGGAGCTGTTTTTT
CASSIDQIARPGELFF
>TRBD2|TRBV27|NA|TRBJ2-5
TGTGCCAGCAGTCCGGGACTAGCGGGAGATTTGCCACAAGAGACCCAGTACTTC
CASSPGLAGDLPQETQYF
>NA|TRBV15|NA|TRBJ2-4
TGTGCCACCAGCAGAGAAGAACCTGCTAGCCTAGCCAAAAACATTCAGTACTTC
CATSREEPASLAKNIQYF
>NA|TRBV4-3|NA|TRBJ2-3
TGCGCCAGCAGTTCGGGGGGCCCGGTAAGCACAGATACGCAGTATTTT
CASSSGGPVSTDTQYF
>TRBD1|TRBV28|NA|TRBJ2-7
TGTGCCAGCAGCCATAGACAGGGGGCGTCCTACGAGCAGTACTTC
CASSHRQGASYEQYF
>NA|TRBV28|NA|TRBJ2-7
TGTGCCAGCAGTTCGTCCCCATACGAGCAGTACTTC
CASSSSPYEQYF
>NA|TRBV5-1|NA|TRBJ2-6
TGCGCCAGCAGCTCGGGCGGCGGGGCTGGGGCCAACGTCCTGACTTTC
CASSSGGGAGANVLTF
>NA|TRBV19|NA|TRBJ2-7
TGTGCCAGTAGTCCCGGGCCCCGTCTCCCCTACGAGCAGTACTTC
CASSPGPRLPYEQYF
>NA|TRBV28|NA|TRBJ2-2
TGTGCCAGCAGTTTAAGTTACGGCGGGGAGCTGTTTTTT
CASSLSYGGELFF
>TRBD2|TRBV7-8|NA|TRBJ2-1
TGTGCCAGCAGCACTCTAGCGGCCAATGAGCAGTTCTTC
CASSTLAANEQFF